The 2 T cell receptor beta chains below were found in one sample sequenced in a study of blood T cell repertoires in COVID-19. Sequencing used immunoSEQ multiplex PCR; TCRdb keeps in-frame clones, though not all of them. The sample gives around 31,000 clones, 85% to 90% of which show up once; roughly 15% is in the top ten. The sample comprised peripheral blood. These receptors all come from a man older than 75 with acute or convalescent COVID-19.

In its sample, this clone was seen a few times. J is TRBJ1-2 and V is TRBV28; 9 positions agree with TRBD1. V was pared by 5 bases and J by 6 bases, with 16 bases of the junction left unmatched. This CDR3 contains 17 residues. The V gene's germline CDR1 is MDHEN and CDR2 SYDVKM. The chain's CDR3 is CASSAGTGWDRFDGYTF. Here the CDR3 DNA reads TGTGCCAGCAGTGCCGGGACAGGGTGGGATCGGTTTGATGGCTACACCTTC.

The rearrangement uses TRBV3-1 (or the pseudogene TRBV3-2) and TRBJ1-4; D is undetermined. Per germline, CDR1 LGHDT and CDR2 YNNKEL (reference sequence). The CDR3 length is 18 residues. Deletions cut 4 bases from V and 0 bases from J, with 18 bases between. In nucleotides, the CDR3 is TGTGCCAGCAGCCCCTCCTACAGAGAAGCTGCAACTAATGAAAAACTGTTTTTT. The encoded protein is CASSPSYREAATNEKLFF.